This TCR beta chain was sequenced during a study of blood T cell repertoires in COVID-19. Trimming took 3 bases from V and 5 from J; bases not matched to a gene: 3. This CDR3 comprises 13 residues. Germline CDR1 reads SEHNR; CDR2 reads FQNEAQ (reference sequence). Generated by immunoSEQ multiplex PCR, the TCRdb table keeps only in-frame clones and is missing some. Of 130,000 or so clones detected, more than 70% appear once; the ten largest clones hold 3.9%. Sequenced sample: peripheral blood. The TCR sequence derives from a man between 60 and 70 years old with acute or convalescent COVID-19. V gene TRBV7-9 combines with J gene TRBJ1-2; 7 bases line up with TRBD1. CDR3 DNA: TGTGCCAGCAGCTTTGGGACAGAATATGGCTACACCTTC. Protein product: CASSFGTEYGYTF.